The 9 T cell receptor beta chains below were found in one sample sequenced in a study of T cell responses to AZD1222 COVID-19 vaccine. Assay used: immunoSEQ multiplex PCR; TCRdb lists only in-frame clones, some missing. This repertoire shows about 91,000 clones, about 93% found once; its top ten account for about 3.4%. This sample comprised peripheral blood, obtained 28 days after the second AZD1222 dose. These TCRs come from an adult who received the AZD1222 COVID-19 vaccine.

J is TRBJ1-1 and V is TRBV27, with D tentatively TRBD1 (6 bases). The CDR3 loop spans 12 amino acids. V lost 4 bases and J 5 bases, leaving 8 bases between the germline ends. Germline assignment: CDR1 MNHEY and CDR2 SMNVEV (reference sequence). DNA for the CDR3: TGTGCCAGCAGTTCCAGGGGTACTGAAGCTTTCTTT. It specifies CASSSRGTEAFF.

V is TRBV29-1 and J is TRBJ1-1; D may be TRBD1 (5 bases). The V gene lost 4 bases and the J gene lost 0 bases, with 9 bases spanning the gap. This CDR3 region has 13 residues. The germline CDR1 and CDR2 sequences are SQVTM and ANQGSEA. The CDR3 DNA follows: TGCAGCGTTGGGGGGAGAATGAACACTGAAGCTTTCTTT. Protein: CSVGGRMNTEAFF.

The chain carries TRBV30 and TRBJ2-3, with D tentatively TRBD1 (5 bases). With 4 bases removed from V and 11 bases from J, the gap between germline ends came to 13 bases. This CDR3 comprises 11 residues. Germline V CDR1 and CDR2: GTSNPN, SVGIG (reference sequence). The CDR3, as DNA: TGTGCCTGGAACGGCGCAGGGTTGCAGTATTTT. Protein: CAWNGAGLQYF.

The genes are TRBV6-6 and TRBJ1-2; D ambiguous. Trimming took off 0 bases at V and 5 bases at J, with 4 bases between the two ends. The CDR3 spans 12 residues. Germline V gene lookup returns CDR1 MNHNY and CDR2 SVGAGI (reference sequence). This chain's CDR3 is CASSYSAYGYTF. CDR3 nucleotide sequence: TGTGCCAGCAGTTACTCAGCTTATGGCTACACCTTC.

Only one count was recorded for this clone. This sequence joins TRBV10-3 and TRBJ1-2; D perhaps matches TRBD1 (6 bases). Germline V gives CDR1 ENHRY, CDR2 SYGVKD. The CDR3 is 15 residues long. Trimming cost V 0 bases and J 4 bases, with 12 bases left between them. The CDR3 DNA reads as TGTGCCATCAGTGAGTCCCTCGGACAGCTCTATGGCTACACCTTC. Amino acid sequence: CAISESLGQLYGYTF.

This chain connects TRBV27 to TRBJ1-5; D might be TRBD1 (5 bases). The CDR3 runs 13 residues. Trimming cost V 3 bases and J 5 bases, with 8 bases left between them. Germline values: CDR1 MNHEY, CDR2 SMNVEV (reference sequence). The CDR3 spells CASSFGGDQPQHF. The DNA of the CDR3 is TGTGCCAGCAGTTTCGGGGGGGATCAGCCCCAGCATTTT.

The rearrangement joins TRBV6-5 to TRBJ2-3, with a tentative D call TRBD2 (6 bases). The germline V and J ends were trimmed by 0 bases and 0 bases, with 7 bases remaining between them. The CDR3 covers 15 residues. Germline values: CDR1 MNHEY, CDR2 SVGAGI. For the CDR3, the DNA is TGTGCCAGCAGTTACTCGGGGACTAGCACAGATACGCAGTATTTT. This codes for CASSYSGTSTDTQYF.

V and J are TRBV28 and TRBJ1-1; no reliable D call. CDR3 length: 13 residues. Germline assignment: CDR1 MDHEN and CDR2 SYDVKM. Trimming stripped 5 bases from V and 5 bases from J, with 12 bases between. CDR3 nucleotides: TGTGCCAGCAGTAGGTCGGGGTGGACTGAAGCTTTCTTT. It yields the protein CASSRSGWTEAFF.

V is TRBV3-1 (or the pseudogene TRBV3-2) and J is TRBJ1-5; D ambiguous. V lost 5 bases to trimming and J lost 5 bases, with 10 bases between them. Germline-derived CDR1 and CDR2 are LGHDT and YNNKEL (reference sequence). CDR3 length: 13 residues. Here the CDR3 DNA reads TGTGCCAGCAGCTGGACGGGAGATCAGCCCCAGCATTTT. Protein sequence: CASSWTGDQPQHF.